The text below deals with one T cell receptor (beta chain). The protocol was immunoSEQ multiplex PCR, while the TCRdb copy is restricted to in-frame clones and leaves out a portion. The sample lists around 73,000 clones; roughly three quarters were seen once. The record originates from a study of blood T cell repertoires in COVID-19. CDR1 is MNHEY and CDR2 is SMNVEV in the germline V gene (reference sequence). CDR3 length: 17 residues. J gave up 1 base and V 5 bases, and 7 bases lay outside the gene matches. Sequencing was performed on peripheral blood. The chain couples TRBV27 to TRBJ2-3; 12 bases agree with TRBD2. The sequence was collected from a man between 70 and 80 years old with COVID-19, enrolled during active disease. Written as DNA, the CDR3 is TGTGCCAGCAGTCCAGGACTAGCGGGAATCGGCACAGATACGCAGTATTTT. Protein product: CASSPGLAGIGTDTQYF.